The entry below describes one T cell receptor (beta chain). Its target antigen remains unknown. Base qualities are not provided; no much larger clone lies one nucleotide away. The junction carries 9 bases between V and J, which are trimmed by 5 bases and 7 bases respectively. The CDR3 runs 11 residues from the cysteine to the phenylalanine. Just the 33-base CDR3 DNA is kept, in frame starting at base 1. In the germline V gene (reference sequence), CDR1 corresponds to SGHNT and CDR2 to YYREEE. The CDR3 regions of human TCRbeta chains were analyzed by immunosequencing. Processing in the source paper ran as follows. Repertoire TCRs were matched against a reference library of SARS-CoV-2-specific TCRs generated with the MIRA antigen-specificity platform. Breadth meant the fraction of unique TCRs that were SARS-CoV-2-associated, whereas depth meant the fraction of total T cells that were SARS-CoV-2-associated. Each spike-specific TCR was assigned to its reactive spike region and to a CD4 or CD8 class using the MIRA data. Log10-transformed breadth and depth values were compared by one-way ANOVA with Sidak's multiple comparisons tests. TCRdb provides this immuneACCESS table in a form limited to in-frame rearrangements. Some clones are lacking; in checked studies, under half of them reflect an unresolved V gene, and why the rest are absent is not known. V and J calls and clone size are given by that table; D and trimming were obtained from the DNA. Present in this sample are 150,000 to 200,000 clones, 85% to 90% of which were seen just once. Of the sample, 2.7% is held by the ten largest clones.

This record comes from a study of T cell responses to AZD1222 COVID-19 vaccine (dated by TCRdb to about 2021). Regarding the complete study: A total of under 250 trial participants underwent TCR sequencing, of whom under 220 had received two doses of AZD1222 and about 25 had received two doses of the MenACWY control vaccine. Trial participants were enrolled by age into subgroups of 18-55, 56-69 and 70-plus years, and around 150, 29 and 61 TCR-sequenced participants, respectively, were included in these subgroups. The paper as a whole reports these results and caveats: Most participants were white British and females outnumbered males, and the authors suggested that clonal diversity may have been underestimated. The 56-69-year group was small, and its depth increase did not reach significance, likely because of low power. Because no day 14 peak-response samples were available, repertoires were characterized only after the peak T cell response. Nearly half of unique spike-specific TCRs reportedly recognized epitopes outside regions mutated in the B.1.351 and B.1.1.7 variants. After two AZD1222 doses, spike-specific TCR breadth and depth were significantly higher than at day 0 and than in MenACWY recipients. Conclusions about previously exposed vaccinees were limited because only six AZD1222 recipients were SARS-CoV-2 seropositive at baseline. The whole spike protein was spanned by vaccine-associated CD4 TCRs, and dominant responses were seen in regions 160-218 and 743-854.

This specimen's time point label, interpreted: baseline before first vaccination. According to the study, the label for this sample's treatment or condition signals: meningococcal conjugate vaccine given as trial control. The vaccinee samples were drawn from two UK trials, COV001 and COV002, one of which was a single-blind randomized controlled phase 2/3 trial testing AZD1222 (ChAdOx1 nCoV-19) in healthy adults. For TCRbeta chain sequencing, PBMC samples were collected from trial participants at day 0 and at day 28 after the second dose. The rearrangement joined TRBV5-4 to TRBJ1-1, with the identity of the D gene unclear. The clonotype was recovered from an adult in good health. This sample comprised peripheral blood, obtained on day 0 of MenACWY control vaccination. The CDR3 reads as follows: CASRARYEAFF. In nucleotide form, the sequence is TGTGCCAGCAGGGCGAGGTATGAAGCTTTCTTT.